The 14 T cell receptor beta chains reported below all come from one sample, sequenced in a study of T cell responses to AZD1222 COVID-19 vaccine. Generated by immunoSEQ multiplex PCR, the TCRdb table keeps only in-frame clones and is missing some. Of around 99,000 clones in the sample, around 91% were seen once. Sequences were derived from peripheral blood, sampled on day 0 of AZD1222 vaccination. The origin of the receptors is an adult in good health.

The V gene is TRBV7-2, the J gene TRBJ1-2; D is perhaps TRBD1 (5 bases). Looked up from germline, CDR1 is SGHTA and CDR2 is FQGNSA. This CDR3 is 14 amino acids long. Trimming removed 1 base from V and 8 bases from J, with 14 bases in between. The CDR3 DNA reads as TGTGCCAGCAGCTTAGGGGTAGGGGTAGGAGGCTACACCTTC. Its protein is CASSLGVGVGGYTF.

This clone appeared a single time. The chain recombines TRBV5-1 with TRBJ2-3; D possibly corresponds to TRBD1 (6 bases). V was clipped by 0 bases and J by 5 bases, with 10 bases between them. Germline V gene lookup returns CDR1 SGHRS and CDR2 YFSETQ. The CDR3 loop spans 14 amino acids. CDR3 sequence: CASSLVSGEDTQYF. The DNA of the CDR3 is TGCGCCAGCAGCTTGGTGTCAGGGGAAGATACGCAGTATTTT.

The rearrangement joins TRBV11-2 to TRBJ1-1; D call uncertain. Germline V gene data show CDR1 as SGHAT and CDR2 as FQNNGV. CDR3 length: 14 residues. Trimming took off 1 base at V and 4 bases at J, with 10 bases between the two ends. CDR3 amino acids: CASSLVGFGTEAFF. In DNA form, the CDR3 reads TGTGCCAGCAGCTTAGTCGGCTTTGGCACTGAAGCTTTCTTT. The full variable domain, in which reference TRBV11-2 and TRBJ1-1 provide the parts outside the CDR3, is EAGVAQSPRYKIIEKRQSVAFWCNPISGHATLYWYQQILGQGPKLLIQFQNNGVVDDSQLPKDRFSAERLKGVDSTLKIQPAKLEDSAVYLCASSLVGFGTEAFFGQGTRLTVV.

This chain joins TRBV5-1 and TRBJ2-5, with 10 bases that match TRBD1. J was trimmed by 4 bases and V by 0 bases; bases with no gene match: 3. The germline V gene has CDR1 SGHRS and CDR2 YFSETQ. This CDR3 has 15 amino acids. The CDR3: CASSLEGQGRETQYF. CDR3 nucleotide sequence: TGCGCCAGCAGCTTGGAGGGACAGGGGAGAGAGACCCAGTACTTC.

The chain carries TRBV19 and TRBJ2-3; 10 bases align to TRBD2. V was clipped by 9 bases and J by 1 base; unmatched bases: 1. CDR1 and CDR2 (germline): LNHDA, SQIVND (reference sequence). This CDR3 comprises 13 residues. The CDR3: CASGLAGTDTQYF. CDR3 sequence (DNA): TGTGCCAGCGGACTAGCGGGCACAGATACGCAGTATTTT.

This clone has a single count. As DNA, the CDR3 is TGTGCCAGCAGCTCCCCGGGACAGTCCTACAATGAGCAGTTCTTC. This codes for CASSSPGQSYNEQFF. The chain is built from TRBV5-5 and TRBJ2-1, with TRBD1 matching over 7 bases. This CDR3 region has 15 residues. The V gene's germline CDR1 is SGHKS and CDR2 YYEKEE (reference sequence). V shed 3 bases and J 1 base; nucleotides not matched to a gene: 4.

The chain has TRBV6-5 and TRBJ2-2, with D perhaps matching TRBD2 (5 bases). V shed 10 bases and J shed 0 bases, with 12 bases lying between them. The length of the CDR3 is 14 residues. The germline CDR1 and CDR2 sequences are MNHEY and SVGAGI. CDR3 DNA sequence: TGTGCCACCAGGAGGACCCCGAACACCGGGGAGCTGTTTTTT. It specifies CATRRTPNTGELFF.

The J gene is TRBJ2-3, the V gene TRBV19; 8 bases map to TRBD2. Per the germline V gene, CDR1 is LNHDA and CDR2 is SQIVND (reference sequence). The CDR3 extends over 16 amino acids. V shed 2 bases and J 4 bases; nucleotides not matched to a gene: 8. CDR3 sequence: CASSIMVAGSADTQYF. The CDR3 coding sequence is TGTGCCAGTAGTATAATGGTAGCGGGGAGCGCAGATACGCAGTATTTT. Drawing the rest from reference TRBV19 and TRBJ2-3, the complete variable domain is DGGITQSPKYLFRKEGQNVTLSCEQNLNHDAMYWYRQDPGQGLRLIYYSQIVNDFQKGDIAEGYSVSREKKESFPLTVTSAQKNPTAFYLCASSIMVAGSADTQYFGPGTRLTVL.

The V and J genes are TRBV7-2 and TRBJ1-5; 7 positions agree with TRBD1. The ends lost 1 base at V and 0 bases at J; junction bases unmatched: 6. Germline-derived CDR1 and CDR2 are SGHTA and FQGNSA. CDR3 length: 17 amino acids. CDR3 protein: CASSLVGTVNSNQPQHF. CDR3 nucleotide sequence: TGTGCCAGCAGCTTAGTAGGGACAGTAAATAGCAATCAGCCCCAGCATTTT.

This chain connects TRBV19 to TRBJ2-3; D may match TRBD1 or TRBD2 (6 bases each). Germline CDR1 and CDR2: LNHDA and SQIVND (reference sequence). This CDR3 has 14 residues. V was trimmed by 2 bases and J by 4 bases, leaving 10 bases between them. CDR3 in amino acids: CASSISRGADTQYF. The CDR3 bases are TGTGCCAGTAGTATATCGAGGGGGGCAGATACGCAGTATTTT.

In regard to this clone: Other DNA sequences in the sample encode the same CDR3. The V call is TRBV5-1, the J call TRBJ1-2; perhaps TRBD1 as D (5 bases). Between the trimmed V and J ends, which lost 7 bases and 3 bases, there was a span of 7 bases. Germline assignment: CDR1 SGHRS and CDR2 YFSETQ. The CDR3 is 11 amino acids. CDR3 bases: TGCGCCAGCGGGGGTGACTATGGCTACACCTTC. Translation gives CASGGDYGYTF.

The V call is TRBV7-6, the J call TRBJ2-2; 7 nucleotides align to TRBD2. Germline loops: CDR1 SGHVS, CDR2 FNYEAQ. The CDR3 is 16 amino acids. V lost 3 bases, J lost 4 bases, and 8 bases stayed unmatched. The CDR3 here is CASSLLAAGLTGELFF. In DNA form, the CDR3 reads TGTGCCAGCAGCTTGCTAGCGGCGGGACTCACCGGGGAGCTGTTTTTT.

The rearrangement joins TRBV7-9 to TRBJ2-7; 8 nucleotides line up with TRBD2. The CDR3 totals 15 residues. CDR1 SEHNR and CDR2 FQNEAQ come from the germline V gene (reference sequence). The J segment lost 2 bases and the V segment lost 5 bases, leaving 8 bases of the junction unmatched. Written as DNA, the CDR3 is TGTGCCAGCAGCGATAGCGGGACGGAAGCCTACGAGCAGTACTTC. The encoded protein is CASSDSGTEAYEQYF.

The chain uses TRBV28 and TRBJ1-5; D remains ambiguous. The CDR3 is 18 residues long. Germline V CDR1 and CDR2: MDHEN, SYDVKM. The ends were cut back, 5 bases at V and 0 bases at J, with 20 bases in the middle. The CDR3 here is CASSQAFQAGNSNQPQHF. The CDR3 nucleotides are TGTGCCAGCAGTCAAGCTTTCCAGGCCGGAAATAGCAATCAGCCCCAGCATTTT.